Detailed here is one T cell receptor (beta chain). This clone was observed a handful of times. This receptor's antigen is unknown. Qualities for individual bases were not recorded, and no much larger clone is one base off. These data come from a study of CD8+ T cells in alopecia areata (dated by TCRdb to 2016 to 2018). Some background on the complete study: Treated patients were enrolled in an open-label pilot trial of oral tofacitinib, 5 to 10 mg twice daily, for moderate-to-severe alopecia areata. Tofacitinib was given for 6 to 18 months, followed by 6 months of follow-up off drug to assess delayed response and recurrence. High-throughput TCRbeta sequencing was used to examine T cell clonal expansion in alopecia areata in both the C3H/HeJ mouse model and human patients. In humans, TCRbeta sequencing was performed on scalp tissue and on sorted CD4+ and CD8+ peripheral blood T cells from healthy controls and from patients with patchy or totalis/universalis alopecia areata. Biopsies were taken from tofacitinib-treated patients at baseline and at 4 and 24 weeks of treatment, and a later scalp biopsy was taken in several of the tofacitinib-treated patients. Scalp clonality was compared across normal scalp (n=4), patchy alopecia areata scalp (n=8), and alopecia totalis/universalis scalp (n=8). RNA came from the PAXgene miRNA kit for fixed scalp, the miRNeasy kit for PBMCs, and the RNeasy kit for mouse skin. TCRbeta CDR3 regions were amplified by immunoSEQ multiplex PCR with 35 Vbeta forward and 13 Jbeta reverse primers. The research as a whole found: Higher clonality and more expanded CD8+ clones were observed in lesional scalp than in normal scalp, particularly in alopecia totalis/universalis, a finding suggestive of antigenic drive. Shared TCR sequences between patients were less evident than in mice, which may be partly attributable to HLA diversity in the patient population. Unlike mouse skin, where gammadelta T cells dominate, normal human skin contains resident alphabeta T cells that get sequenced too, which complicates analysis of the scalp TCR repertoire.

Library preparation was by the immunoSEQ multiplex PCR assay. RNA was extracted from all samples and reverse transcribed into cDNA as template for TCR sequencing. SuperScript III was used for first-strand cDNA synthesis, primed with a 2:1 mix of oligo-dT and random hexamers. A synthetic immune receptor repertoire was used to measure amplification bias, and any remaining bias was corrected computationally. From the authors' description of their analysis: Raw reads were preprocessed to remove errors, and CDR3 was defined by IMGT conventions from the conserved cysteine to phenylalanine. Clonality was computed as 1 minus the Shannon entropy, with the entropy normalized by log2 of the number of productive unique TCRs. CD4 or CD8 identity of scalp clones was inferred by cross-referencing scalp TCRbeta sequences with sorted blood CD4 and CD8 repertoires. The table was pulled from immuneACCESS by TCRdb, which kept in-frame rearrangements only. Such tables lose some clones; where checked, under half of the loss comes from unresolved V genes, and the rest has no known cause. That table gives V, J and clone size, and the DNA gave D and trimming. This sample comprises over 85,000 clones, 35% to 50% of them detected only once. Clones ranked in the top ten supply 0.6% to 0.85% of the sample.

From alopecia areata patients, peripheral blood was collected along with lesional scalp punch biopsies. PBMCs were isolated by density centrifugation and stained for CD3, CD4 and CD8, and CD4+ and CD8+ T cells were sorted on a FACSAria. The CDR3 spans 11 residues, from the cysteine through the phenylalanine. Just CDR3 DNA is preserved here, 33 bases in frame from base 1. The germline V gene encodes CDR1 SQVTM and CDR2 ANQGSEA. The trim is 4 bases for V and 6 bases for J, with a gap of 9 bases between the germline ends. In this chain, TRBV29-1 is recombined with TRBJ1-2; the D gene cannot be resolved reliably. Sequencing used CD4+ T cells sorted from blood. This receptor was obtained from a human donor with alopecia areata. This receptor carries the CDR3 CSVAWLDGYTF. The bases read TGCAGCGTTGCCTGGTTGGATGGCTACACCTTC.